The rows below give T cell receptor beta chains drawn from one sample of a study of cytomegalovirus exposure and HLA in healthy donors. Produced via immunoSEQ multiplex PCR; TCRdb's table is partial and in-frame only. The sample has roughly 190,000 clones, about 77% seen once. Specimen: PBMCs. The origin of the receptors is a female donor in good health and CMV-seronegative. Both conserved end residues are part of each CDR3. A D gene is named only where the DNA matches it firmly. The listing skips clone size in some rows; elsewhere it reads once, few, many or a size class.

clone size,J gene,D gene,V gene,CDR3 protein,CDR3 DNA
once,TRBJ2-5,TRBD2,TRBV5-6,CASSLARLAGAQETQYF,TGTGCCAGCAGCTTGGCCCGGCTAGCGGGCGCCCAAGAGACCCAGTACTTC
NA,TRBJ1-5,NA,TRBV30,CASGASNQPQHF,TGTGCGTCAGGGGCTAGCAATCAGCCCCAGCATTTT
NA,TRBJ2-7,NA,TRBV15,CATSRDSSYEQYF,TGTGCCACCAGCAGAGACAGCTCCTACGAGCAGTACTTC
once,TRBJ2-5,NA,TRBV5-5,CASGLHRETQYF,TGTGCAAGCGGACTGCATAGGGAGACCCAGTACTTC
NA,TRBJ1-5,NA,TRBV19,CASSTSKKGDRPQHF,TGTGCCAGTAGTACCAGCAAGAAGGGGGATCGGCCCCAGCATTTT
NA,TRBJ2-3,NA,TRBV5-1,CASSLPSDTQYF,TGCGCCAGCAGCCTACCTAGTGATACGCAGTATTTT
NA,TRBJ2-2,NA,TRBV28,CASSETFTGELFF,TGTGCCAGCAGTGAGACTTTCACCGGGGAGCTGTTTTTT
few,TRBJ1-3,NA,TRBV9,CASQGGNTIYF,TGTGCCAGCCAGGGGGGAAACACCATATATTTT
NA,TRBJ1-2,TRBD1,TRBV27,CASSWQTGGPGYTF,TGTGCCAGCAGTTGGCAAACAGGGGGCCCTGGCTACACCTTC
NA,TRBJ2-1,TRBD2,TRBV18,CASSPNSGGADEQFF,TGTGCCAGCTCACCAAATAGCGGGGGGGCCGATGAGCAGTTCTTC
NA,TRBJ2-2,TRBD1,TRBV7-9,CSSSIRQGIPGELFF,TGTTCCAGCAGCATAAGACAGGGGATCCCCGGGGAGCTGTTTTTT
NA,TRBJ1-2,NA,TRBV6-6,CASSGDRSVYGYTF,TGTGCCAGCAGCGGAGACCGGTCGGTCTATGGCTACACCTTC
NA,TRBJ2-3,NA,TRBV5-4,CASSFTGFTDTQYF,TGTGCCAGCAGCTTTACCGGGTTCACAGATACGCAGTATTTT
NA,TRBJ2-3,NA,TRBV5-1,CASSLNGQRSDTQYF,TGCGCCAGCAGCCTGAACGGACAGCGATCAGATACGCAGTATTTT
NA,TRBJ2-3,TRBD2,TRBV19,CASSIDSLPGGSSGTDTQYF,TGTGCCAGTAGTATCGACAGCCTTCCGGGAGGGTCGTCGGGCACAGATACGCAGTATTTT
NA,TRBJ1-5,NA,TRBV27,CASSLSLGSNQPQHF,TGTGCCAGCAGTTTATCGCTCGGTAGCAATCAGCCCCAGCATTTT
NA,TRBJ1-4,NA,TRBV18,CASSPPFSGAAGEKLFF,TGTGCCAGCTCACCACCGTTCTCAGGGGCCGCGGGTGAAAAACTGTTTTTT
NA,TRBJ2-2,TRBD1,TRBV5-1,CASSIQGQGSTGELFF,TGCGCCAGCAGTATCCAAGGACAGGGTTCGACCGGGGAGCTGTTTTTT
NA,TRBJ1-1,NA,TRBV5-8,CASSLFQGVEAFF,TGTGCCAGCAGTTTATTCCAGGGTGTTGAAGCTTTCTTT
NA,TRBJ2-7,NA,TRBV7-9,CASRSSGTYEQYF,TGTGCCAGCAGGAGTAGCGGAACCTACGAGCAGTACTTC
NA,TRBJ2-7,TRBD1,TRBV6-6,CATKSTGTYEQYF,TGTGCCACCAAGTCGACAGGGACATACGAGCAGTACTTC
NA,TRBJ2-3,TRBD1,TRBV10-1,CASRQGQSTDTQYF,TGCGCCAGCAGGCAGGGACAGTCCACAGATACGCAGTATTTT
few,TRBJ2-3,NA,TRBV7-2,CASSLAPLTDTQYF,TGTGCCAGCAGCCTCGCCCCACTGACAGATACGCAGTATTTT
few,TRBJ2-7,NA,TRBV19,CASSMTGRPLSFYEQYF,TGTGCCAGTAGTATGACTGGTAGACCGCTATCATTCTACGAGCAGTACTTC
NA,TRBJ2-1,TRBD2,TRBV25-1,CASSPTGGSSYNEQFF,TGTGCCAGCAGTCCCACGGGGGGGAGCTCCTACAATGAGCAGTTCTTC
NA,TRBJ2-7,TRBD2,TRBV29-1,CSVEVRGGGGEQYF,TGCAGCGTTGAAGTCCGCGGGGGGGGTGGCGAGCAGTACTTC
NA,TRBJ2-1,TRBD2,TRBV7-2,CASSLEAGGPPYNEQFF,TGTGCCAGCAGCTTAGAAGCGGGAGGGCCCCCCTACAATGAGCAGTTCTTC
NA,TRBJ2-5,TRBD2,TRBV6-6,CASSLWTSRETQYF,TGTGCCAGCAGTCTTTGGACTAGCAGAGAGACCCAGTACTTC
few,TRBJ2-3,TRBD2,TRBV7-3,CASSTRTSGSPNTDTQYF,TGTGCCAGCAGCACAAGGACTAGCGGGAGCCCGAACACAGATACGCAGTATTTT
NA,TRBJ1-1,TRBD1,TRBV5-1,CASSLGLRQGGTEAFF,TGCGCCAGCAGCTTGGGCCTAAGACAGGGTGGGACTGAAGCTTTCTTT